This T cell receptor beta chain was identified during a study of long-term antiretroviral therapy in people with HIV. Study-wide results and caveats: No data on ART adherence, viral resistance or therapy changes.

Survey level was the resolution at which the v3.0 immunoSEQ assay ran. Method: immunoSEQ multiplex PCR; TCRdb's copy keeps in-frame clones and lacks some. The sample records approximately 36,000 clones, about four fifths being singletons. With regard to this clone: Its specificity is unknown.

This clonotype was obtained from a man between 18 and 29 years old with HIV. Source: unsorted PBMCs, taken 0.6 years after starting antiretroviral therapy.

CDR3 DNA: TGTGCCAGCAGTTCGACGGGAGGTTCCAACGTCCTGACTTTC. Amino acids: CASSSTGGSNVLTF. This rearrangement joins TRBV27 to TRBJ2-6; 7 bases match TRBD2. Trimming removed 4 bases from V and 8 bases from J; junction bases left unmatched: 5. Germline CDR1 reads MNHEY; CDR2 reads SMNVEV (reference sequence). This CDR3 is built from 14 residues.